These 6 T cell receptor beta chains came from one sample sequenced in a study of cytomegalovirus exposure and HLA in healthy donors. Sequencing used immunoSEQ multiplex PCR; TCRdb keeps in-frame clones, though not all of them. This table holds hundreds of thousands of clones, about 88% found once. Input material: PBMCs. These receptors came from a man aged 18 to 29 in good health and CMV-seropositive.

As regards this clone: Distinct nucleotide sequences in the sample also encode this CDR3. The chain employs TRBV28 and TRBJ1-2, with D unclear. Germline V gene sequence: CDR1 MDHEN, CDR2 SYDVKM. V was clipped by 2 bases and J by 4 bases, with 5 bases between them. The CDR3 runs 12 residues. CDR3 sequence reads: CASSLQGYGYTF. As DNA, the CDR3 is TGTGCCAGCAGTTTACAAGGCTATGGCTACACCTTC.

The chain recombines TRBV12-2 with TRBJ2-7; no DNA check was done on the table's D call, TRBD1. TRBV12-2 constitutes a pseudogene. The CDR3 consists of 14 residues. CDR3 DNA sequence: TGTGCACAAAGAAAGGGCCAGGGGACCTACGAGCAGTACTTC. Protein product: CAQRKGQGTYEQYF.

The genes are TRBV18 and TRBJ2-7; D gene ambiguous. Germline CDR1 and CDR2: KGHSH and LQKENI. CDR3 length: 14 residues. With 0 bases removed from V and 5 bases from J, the gap between germline ends came to 11 bases. CDR3 protein: CASSPPNTLDEQYF. In DNA, the CDR3 is TGTGCCAGCTCACCACCGAATACACTCGACGAGCAGTACTTC.

This chain links TRBV5-4 with TRBJ2-1; no clear D gene. Germline V gene sequence: CDR1 SGHNT, CDR2 YYREEE (reference sequence). This CDR3 has 12 residues. V lost 2 bases and J 6 bases, leaving 6 bases between the germline ends. CDR3 residues: CASSFTTNEQFF. DNA of the CDR3: TGTGCCAGCAGCTTTACTACCAATGAGCAGTTCTTC.

The genes are TRBV11-2 and TRBJ2-1; either TRBD1 or TRBD2 may fit D (5 bases each). Germline loops: CDR1 SGHAT, CDR2 FQNNGV. V was pared by 1 base and J by 9 bases, with 7 bases between. The CDR3 covers 12 residues. The CDR3 loop is CASSLAGTEQFF. CDR3 bases: TGTGCCAGCAGCTTAGCTGGGACTGAGCAGTTCTTC.

The genes are TRBV5-1 and TRBJ2-2, with D tentatively TRBD2 (5 bases). Trimming removed 4 bases at V and 4 bases at J, with 8 bases between. The germline V gene has CDR1 SGHRS and CDR2 YFSETQ. This CDR3 is 13 amino acids long. CDR3 residues: CASSPRATGELFF. Written as DNA, the CDR3 is TGCGCCAGCAGCCCGAGGGCCACCGGGGAGCTGTTTTTT.